This T cell receptor beta chain was observed in a study of T cells in localized non-small cell lung cancer. Comments on this clone: Its antigen is currently unknown. Compared with germline, one end of the junction differs, possibly owing to a read error.

Libraries were prepared by immunoSEQ multiplex PCR; TCRdb keeps only in-frame clonotypes and omits some of them. The table shows under 150,000 clones, with roughly 90% occurring only once. This CDR3 spans 13 amino acids. Germline V gene data show CDR1 as LNHNV and CDR2 as YYDKDF (reference sequence). Overall study results and limits: Uninvolved adjacent lung had higher T cell clonality than tumor and all other tissues. It remains possible that heterogeneity exists, since only one tumor region was sequenced. Of the top 100 tumor clones, median 57 were in adjacent lung, 25 to 30 among its top 100. Greater blood T cell density accompanied longer overall survival.

The specimen comprised peripheral blood, sampled before any cancer treatment. The chain employs TRBV15 and TRBJ2-7, with TRBD2 matching 11 bases. This receptor was obtained from a female donor over 55 with stage I lung adenocarcinoma. The CDR3, as DNA: TGTGCCACCAGCACCCAGACTAGCGGGGCCCTTTGGTTC. This gives the protein CATSTQTSGALWF. Full variable domain (outside the CDR3, taken from reference TRBV15 and TRBJ2-7): DAMVIQNPRYQVTQFGKPVTLSCSQTLNHNVMYWYQQKSSQAPKLLFHYYDKDFNNEADTPDNFQSRRPNTSFCFLDIRSPGLGDTAMYLCATSTQTSGALWFGPGTRLTVT.